The 8 T cell receptor beta chains presented below share a single source sample, sequenced in a study of T cell repertoires in cytomegalovirus infection. TCRdb reanalysed the reads using MiXCR and keeps one entry per CDR3 protein. Of some 220,000 distinct CDR3 sequences in the sample, around 12% were seen once. The source material was PBMCs. These receptors came from a human donor in good health (CMV status not recorded). Some clones in this sample may be carry-over from other donors' samples.

Details on this clonotype: Given a much more abundant clone one base away, this may be a read error. This chain links TRBV6-5 with TRBJ1-3, with TRBD1 identical over 7 bases. This CDR3 contains 15 residues. Germline V gene data show CDR1 as MNHEY and CDR2 as SVGAGI. CDR3 sequence reads: CARSRQGNSGNTIYF. The CDR3 DNA follows: TGTGCCCGCAGTCGACAGGGAAACTCTGGAAACACCATATATTTT.

This clonotype occurred many times. The V call is TRBV7-2, the J call TRBJ2-1; a possible D gene is TRBD1 (6 bases). The CDR3 has 14 amino acids. V lost 4 bases, J lost 5 bases, and 12 bases lay in between. Germline assignment: CDR1 SGHTA and CDR2 FQGNSA. CDR3 DNA: TGTGCCAGCAGCTACGCTACAGGGAACAATGAGCAGTTCTTC. Protein sequence: CASSYATGNNEQFF.

This chain connects TRBV5-1 to TRBJ2-1, with D perhaps TRBD1 (5 bases). Germline assignment: CDR1 SGHRS and CDR2 YFSETQ. V lost 6 bases and J 8 bases, leaving 21 bases between the germline ends. The CDR3 consists of 15 residues. The CDR3: CASTSFVETGHEQFF. CDR3 DNA sequence: TGCGCCAGCACCAGCTTCGTTGAAACAGGCCATGAGCAGTTCTTC. Full variable domain (outside the CDR3, taken from reference TRBV5-1 and TRBJ2-1): KAGVTQTPRYLIKTRGQQVTLSCSPISGHRSVSWYQQTPGQGLQFLFEYFSETQRNKGNFPGRFSGRQFSNSRSEMNVSTLELGDSALYLCASTSFVETGHEQFFGPGTRLTVL.

CDR3 in amino acids: CASSSSGNKAFF. In nucleotides, the CDR3 is TGTGCCAGCAGCTCCTCAGGGAATAAAGCTTTCTTT. The chain has TRBV7-9 and TRBJ1-1, with a possible D match to TRBD1 (5 bases). Trimming took 4 bases from V and 9 from J, leaving 12 bases between them. The CDR3 extends over 12 amino acids. From germline, CDR1 is SEHNR and CDR2 FQNEAQ (reference sequence).

The chain uses TRBV15 and TRBJ2-7; D may be TRBD2 (5 bases). This CDR3 spans 15 amino acids. Germline V CDR1 and CDR2: LNHNV, YYDKDF (reference sequence). Trimming removed 0 bases from V and 2 bases from J, with 11 bases in between. CDR3 coding DNA: TGTGCCACCAGCAGAGAGGCGGGTCCAGCCTACGAGCAGTACTTC. This codes for CATSREAGPAYEQYF. Complete variable domain (other parts from reference TRBV15 and TRBJ2-7): DAMVIQNPRYQVTQFGKPVTLSCSQTLNHNVMYWYQQKSSQAPKLLFHYYDKDFNNEADTPDNFQSRRPNTSFCFLDIRSPGLGDTAMYLCATSREAGPAYEQYFGPGTRLTVT.

In this sample, this clonotype turned up many times. The chain uses TRBV7-2 and TRBJ1-3; 7 nucleotides match TRBD1. CDR3 size: 14 residues. Germline CDR1 SGHTA, CDR2 FQGNSA. V gave up 5 bases and J gave up 3 bases; unmatched junction bases: 4. CDR3 protein: CASSPGQIGNTIYF. CDR3 in DNA: TGTGCCAGCAGCCCGGGACAGATTGGAAACACCATATATTTT.

This clonotype appeared a few times. The gene calls are TRBV23-1 and TRBJ2-3; 8 nucleotides line up with TRBD1. Being an ORF, TRBV23-1 has a function that is uncertain. The J segment lost 2 bases and the V segment lost 8 bases, leaving 9 bases of the junction unmatched. The CDR3 sequence is 15 residues long. This CDR3 is CASPSGTGSTDTQYF. The CDR3 region has the DNA TGCGCCAGCCCCTCCGGGACAGGATCCACAGATACGCAGTATTTT.

V usage is TRBV5-1 and J usage is TRBJ2-1; D unresolved. CDR3 length equals 16 residues. V lost 5 bases and J 0 bases, leaving 15 bases between the germline ends. Per the germline V gene, CDR1 is SGHRS and CDR2 is YFSETQ. In nucleotides, the CDR3 is TGCGCCAGCAGTCCCACTGCCCGGAGCTCCTACAATGAGCAGTTCTTC. The encoded protein is CASSPTARSSYNEQFF.